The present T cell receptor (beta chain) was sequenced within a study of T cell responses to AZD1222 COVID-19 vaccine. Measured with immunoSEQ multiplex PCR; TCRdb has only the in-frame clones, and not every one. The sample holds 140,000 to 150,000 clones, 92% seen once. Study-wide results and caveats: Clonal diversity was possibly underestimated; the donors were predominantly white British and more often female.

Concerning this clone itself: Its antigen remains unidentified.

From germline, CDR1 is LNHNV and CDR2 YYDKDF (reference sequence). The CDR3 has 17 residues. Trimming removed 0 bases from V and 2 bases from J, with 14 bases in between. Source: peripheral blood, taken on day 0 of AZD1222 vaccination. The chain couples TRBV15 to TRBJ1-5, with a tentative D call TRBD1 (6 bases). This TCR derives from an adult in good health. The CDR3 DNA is TGTGCCACCAGCAGAGATCGGGGGGGGCTCGGCAATCAGCCCCAGCATTTT. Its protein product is CATSRDRGGLGNQPQHF.